Listed below are T cell receptor beta chains from one sample, sequenced in a study of blood T cells in healthy people across ages. TCRdb used MiXCR to reprocess the 5' RACE reads, holding one entry per CDR3 protein. The data show about 1.4 million distinct CDR3 sequences, with around 59% seen just once and about 6.7% held by the top ten. The sample consisted of blood. The source is a man aged 18 to 29 in good health. Both conserved end residues are part of each CDR3. The D gene is left open where the match is weak. Only part of the rows carry a size: once, few, many, or a class if the clone is expanded.

D: NA
J: TRBJ1-2
V: TRBV5-1
size: NA
CDR3: CASSTDGRNSGYTF
DNA: TGCGCCAGCAGCACGGACGGCCGGAACTCTGGCTACACCTTC

D: TRBD2
J: TRBJ2-5
V: TRBV5-1
size: NA
CDR3: CASSLEGLDQETQYF
DNA: TGCGCCAGCAGCTTGGAAGGACTAGACCAAGAGACCCAGTACTTC

D: NA
J: TRBJ1-3
V: TRBV3-1
size: few
CDR3: CASSQEGTSGNTIYF
DNA: TGTGCCAGCAGCCAAGAAGGTACCTCTGGAAACACCATATATTTT

D: NA
J: TRBJ2-6
V: TRBV9
size: NA
CDR3: CASSGDSGANVLTF
DNA: TGTGCCAGCAGCGGTGACTCTGGGGCCAACGTCCTGACTTTC

D: TRBD2
J: TRBJ2-3
V: TRBV10-3
size: NA
CDR3: CAITAGGTDTQYF
DNA: TGTGCCATCACCGCGGGGGGCACAGATACGCAGTATTTT

D: NA
J: TRBJ2-3
V: TRBV4-3
size: NA
CDR3: CASSQQPGDTQYF
DNA: TGCGCCAGCAGCCAACAACCGGGGGATACGCAGTATTTT

D: TRBD2
J: TRBJ2-1
V: TRBV20-1
size: NA
CDR3: CSAIRNSGGLGGEQFF
DNA: TGCAGTGCCATCCGGAATAGCGGGGGTCTGGGGGGTGAGCAGTTCTTC

D: NA
J: TRBJ2-6
V: TRBV12-3/TRBV12-4
size: few
CDR3: CASSRLNSGANVLTF
DNA: TGTGCCAGCAGTCGCTTAAACTCTGGGGCCAACGTCCTGACTTTC

D: NA
J: TRBJ2-3
V: TRBV4-1
size: NA
CDR3: CASIGRDGGTDTQYF
DNA: TGCGCCAGCATTGGGCGGGACGGCGGCACAGATACGCAGTATTTT

D: NA
J: TRBJ2-3
V: TRBV5-1
size: few
CDR3: CASKLGPITDTQYF
DNA: TGCGCCAGCAAGCTAGGCCCAATTACAGATACGCAGTATTTT

D: TRBD2
J: TRBJ2-3
V: TRBV29-1
size: NA
CDR3: CSVTVVGLAGITDTQYF
DNA: TGCAGCGTTACCGTGGTTGGACTAGCGGGAATCACAGATACGCAGTATTTT

D: TRBD2
J: TRBJ2-3
V: TRBV27
size: NA
CDR3: CASSFSGGRFGGTQYF
DNA: TGTGCCAGCAGTTTTAGTGGCGGGAGGTTTGGGGGTACGCAGTATTTT

D: TRBD1
J: TRBJ2-5
V: TRBV4-1
size: NA
CDR3: CASSQEGTGGAETQYF
DNA: TGCGCCAGCAGCCAAGAAGGGACAGGGGGCGCGGAGACCCAGTACTTC

D: TRBD2
J: TRBJ2-1
V: TRBV6-5
size: NA
CDR3: CASSQTSGSFGEQFF
DNA: TGTGCCAGCAGTCAGACTAGCGGGAGTTTTGGCGAGCAGTTCTTC

D: NA
J: TRBJ2-3
V: TRBV6-5
size: NA
CDR3: CASSYQPYKADTQYF
DNA: TGTGCCAGCAGTTACCAGCCTTACAAGGCGGATACGCAGTATTTT

D: NA
J: TRBJ2-5
V: TRBV24-1
size: NA
CDR3: CATSERTVGGTQYF
DNA: TGTGCCACCAGTGAACGGACAGTTGGGGGGACCCAGTACTTC

D: TRBD2
J: TRBJ2-6
V: TRBV2
size: NA
CDR3: CASTSGSHSGASVLTF
DNA: TGTGCCAGCACTAGCGGGAGTCACTCTGGGGCCAGCGTCCTGACTTTC

D: NA
J: TRBJ2-1
V: TRBV21-1
size: NA
CDR3: CASSKGPDRRSYNEQFF
DNA: TGTGCCAGCAGCAAAGGCCCGGACAGACGCTCCTACAATGAGCAGTTCTTC

D: NA
J: TRBJ2-7
V: TRBV10-1
size: NA
CDR3: CASTLRGGYF
DNA: TGCGCCAGCACATTGAGGGGTGGGTACTTC

D: NA
J: TRBJ1-6
V: TRBV10-2
size: NA
CDR3: CDSGTLDNSPLHF
DNA: TGCGACAGCGGGACATTGGATAATTCACCCCTCCACTTT

D: NA
J: TRBJ1-1
V: TRBV2
size: NA
CDR3: CASSLRPGNTEAFF
DNA: TGTGCCAGCAGTCTCAGGCCAGGAAACACTGAAGCTTTCTTT

D: NA
J: TRBJ2-3
V: TRBV12-3/TRBV12-4
size: NA
CDR3: CAREHRDFRSDTQYF
DNA: TGTGCCAGAGAGCACAGGGACTTCAGATCAGATACGCAGTATTTT

D: NA
J: TRBJ2-2
V: TRBV7-2
size: NA
CDR3: CASSLGWQEHTGELFF
DNA: TGTGCCAGCAGCTTAGGCTGGCAGGAACACACCGGGGAGCTGTTTTTT

D: NA
J: TRBJ1-1
V: TRBV4-1
size: few
CDR3: CASSPQPIGTEAFF
DNA: TGCGCCAGCAGCCCGCAACCCATAGGCACTGAAGCTTTCTTT

D: NA
J: TRBJ2-7
V: TRBV6-5
size: few
CDR3: CASSYTSGAYEQYF
DNA: TGTGCCAGCAGTTACACATCAGGGGCCTACGAGCAGTACTTC

D: NA
J: TRBJ2-1
V: TRBV29-1
size: few
CDR3: CSVGGRGSWSYNEQFF
DNA: TGCAGCGTTGGAGGAAGGGGGAGTTGGTCCTACAATGAGCAGTTCTTC

D: TRBD2
J: TRBJ2-7
V: TRBV12-3/TRBV12-4
size: NA
CDR3: CASRKLAGGREQYF
DNA: TGTGCCAGCAGAAAACTAGCGGGAGGTCGCGAGCAGTACTTC

D: NA
J: TRBJ2-1
V: TRBV12-3/TRBV12-4
size: NA
CDR3: CASSLKRTGEQFF
DNA: TGTGCCAGCAGTTTGAAGCGTACTGGTGAGCAGTTCTTC

D: NA
J: TRBJ1-1
V: TRBV20-1
size: NA
CDR3: CSAGITGDTEAFF
DNA: TGCAGTGCAGGCATCACGGGGGACACTGAAGCTTTCTTT

D: TRBD2
J: TRBJ2-3
V: TRBV9
size: NA
CDR3: CASRGTSGRSTDTQYF
DNA: TGTGCCAGCAGAGGGACTAGCGGGAGATCTACAGATACGCAGTATTTT

D: NA
J: TRBJ2-3
V: TRBV11-2
size: NA
CDR3: CASSPRVADTQYF
DNA: TGTGCCAGCAGCCCGAGAGTGGCGGATACGCAGTATTTT

D: TRBD2
J: TRBJ2-5
V: TRBV4-3
size: few
CDR3: CASSQELAAQETQYF
DNA: TGCGCCAGCAGCCAAGAACTAGCGGCCCAAGAGACCCAGTACTTC

D: TRBD1
J: TRBJ1-1
V: TRBV14
size: NA
CDR3: CASSQAFGGQGTEAFF
DNA: TGTGCCAGCAGCCAAGCTTTTGGAGGACAGGGCACTGAAGCTTTCTTT

D: TRBD1
J: TRBJ2-7
V: TRBV3-1
size: NA
CDR3: CASSPVGQGSPKRYEQYF
DNA: TGTGCCAGCAGCCCCGTAGGACAGGGCAGTCCCAAAAGGTACGAGCAGTACTTC

D: TRBD1
J: TRBJ2-2
V: TRBV7-9
size: NA
CDR3: CASSPVRQGATGELFF
DNA: TGTGCCAGCAGCCCGGTGAGGCAGGGGGCGACCGGGGAGCTGTTTTTT

D: TRBD2
J: TRBJ2-1
V: TRBV7-9
size: once
CDR3: CASASGSDNEQFF
DNA: TGTGCCAGCGCTAGCGGTAGCGACAATGAGCAGTTCTTT

D: NA
J: TRBJ1-1
V: TRBV28
size: NA
CDR3: CASRYAVPNTEAFF
DNA: TGTGCCAGCAGGTACGCGGTTCCGAACACTGAAGCTTTCTTT

D: TRBD2
J: TRBJ2-1
V: TRBV4-1
size: NA
CDR3: CASSQPPLAGGTNEQFF
DNA: TGCGCCAGCAGCCAACCCCCACTAGCGGGAGGGACGAATGAGCAGTTCTTC

D: NA
J: TRBJ2-4
V: TRBV27
size: few
CDR3: CATWTGDIQYF
DNA: TGTGCCACCTGGACGGGGGACATTCAGTACTTC

D: NA
J: TRBJ1-6
V: TRBV25-1
size: few
CDR3: CASSEFGVGSPLHF
DNA: TGTGCCAGCAGTGAATTCGGAGTGGGGTCACCCCTCCACTTT

D: TRBD1
J: TRBJ2-3
V: TRBV3-1
size: few
CDR3: CASSPHTQGTDTQYF
DNA: TGTGCCAGCAGCCCCCACACACAGGGGACGGATACGCAGTATTTT

D: NA
J: TRBJ2-7
V: TRBV6-5
size: NA
CDR3: CASSYSTDGVYEQYF
DNA: TGTGCCAGCAGTTACTCAACCGACGGAGTTTACGAGCAGTACTTC

D: NA
J: TRBJ2-7
V: TRBV2
size: NA
CDR3: CASSEVGFWGASGYEQYF
DNA: TGTGCCAGCAGTGAAGTGGGTTTTTGGGGGGCTAGCGGCTACGAGCAGTACTTC

D: TRBD2
J: TRBJ2-3
V: TRBV11-2
size: NA
CDR3: CASTRSSGYTDTQYF
DNA: TGTGCCAGCACAAGGTCTAGCGGGTACACAGATACGCAGTATTTT

D: NA
J: TRBJ1-1
V: TRBV29-1
size: NA
CDR3: CSVEEGAGEAFF
DNA: TGCAGCGTTGAAGAAGGGGCGGGGGAAGCTTTCTTT

D: NA
J: TRBJ2-7
V: TRBV25-1
size: few
CDR3: CASSDLQGKNYEQYF
DNA: TGTGCCAGCAGTGACCTTCAGGGGAAAAACTACGAGCAGTACTTC

D: NA
J: TRBJ1-5
V: TRBV12-3/TRBV12-4
size: few
CDR3: CATARGFNQPQHF
DNA: TGTGCCACCGCTCGGGGGTTCAATCAGCCCCAGCATTTT

D: NA
J: TRBJ2-7
V: TRBV3-1
size: NA
CDR3: CASSLSRDLSYEQYF
DNA: TGTGCCAGCAGCCTCAGCCGGGACCTCTCCTACGAGCAGTACTTC

D: NA
J: TRBJ2-5
V: TRBV7-7
size: few
CDR3: CASSPGQKETQYF
DNA: TGTGCTAGCAGCCCCGGACAGAAAGAGACCCAGTACTTC

D: NA
J: TRBJ1-5
V: TRBV28
size: NA
CDR3: CASVTGTPNQPQHF
DNA: TGTGCCAGCGTCACCGGGACACCAAATCAGCCCCAGCATTTT

D: TRBD1
J: TRBJ1-2
V: TRBV10-1
size: once
CDR3: CASSESRGGGYTF
DNA: TGCGCCAGCAGTGAATCCAGGGGGGGGGGCTACACCTTC

D: NA
J: TRBJ2-3
V: TRBV11-2
size: NA
CDR3: CASSLGRSSDTQYF
DNA: TGTGCCAGCAGCTTAGGCCGGTCCTCAGATACGCAGTATTTT

D: NA
J: TRBJ2-3
V: TRBV4-2
size: NA
CDR3: CASSRNPGLDTQYF
DNA: TGTGCCAGCAGCCGTAATCCGGGATTAGATACGCAGTATTTT

D: NA
J: TRBJ1-3
V: TRBV29-1
size: NA
CDR3: CSGGQSGNTIYF
DNA: TGCAGCGGCGGACAGTCCGGAAACACCATATATTTT

D: NA
J: TRBJ2-1
V: TRBV27
size: NA
CDR3: CASSLSGARNEQFF
DNA: TGTGCCAGTAGCCTCTCGGGGGCGCGCAATGAGCAGTTCTTC

D: NA
J: TRBJ1-5
V: TRBV5-5
size: NA
CDR3: CASSLEPETGLNQPQHF
DNA: TGTGCCAGCAGCTTGGAACCCGAGACAGGACTGAATCAGCCCCAGCATTTT

D: NA
J: TRBJ2-4
V: TRBV30
size: once
CDR3: CAISGTPGEQYF
DNA: TGTGCCATATCCGGGACTCCGGGAGAGCAGTACTTC

D: NA
J: TRBJ2-1
V: TRBV29-1
size: NA
CDR3: CSVEKGGLAFF
DNA: TGCAGCGTTGAAAAGGGAGGCTTGGCGTTCTTC

D: TRBD1
J: TRBJ1-2
V: TRBV7-9
size: NA
CDR3: CASSFWRQGFLGYGYTF
DNA: TGTGCCAGCAGCTTTTGGAGACAGGGTTTCTTGGGTTATGGCTACACCTTC